These 13 T cell receptor beta chains share one sample of origin, sequenced in a study of T cells of healthy individuals. Using its own MiXCR run on the 5' RACE reads, TCRdb lists one record per CDR3 protein. The sample lists 55,000 to 65,000 distinct CDR3 sequences, around 15% occurring once. The receptor set was obtained from a human donor in good health.

The V and J genes are TRBV28 and TRBJ2-7; 8 bases match TRBD1. There are 15 residues in the CDR3. Per germline, CDR1 MDHEN and CDR2 SYDVKM. V was pared by 4 bases and J by 2 bases, with 7 bases of the junction left unmatched. Here the CDR3 reads CASSSADRDAYEQYF. CDR3 DNA sequence: TGTGCCAGCAGTTCCGCGGACAGGGATGCCTACGAGCAGTACTTC.

There are many counts of this clonotype. This chain joins TRBV3-1 and TRBJ2-5; TRBD1 matches at 7 bases. Trimming removed 2 bases from V and 6 bases from J; junction bases left unmatched: 6. The length of the CDR3 is 14 residues. Germline lookup yields CDR1 LGHDT and CDR2 YNNKEL (reference sequence). The CDR3 region is CASSQQTGTQTQYF. Written as DNA, the CDR3 is TGTGCCAGCAGCCAACAGACAGGGACGCAGACCCAGTACTTC.

The chain couples TRBV11-2 to TRBJ2-5; 8 nucleotides line up with TRBD2. This CDR3 is 15 amino acids long. The J segment lost 4 bases and the V segment lost 3 bases, leaving 7 bases of the junction unmatched. The germline CDR1 and CDR2 sequences are SGHAT and FQNNGV. The CDR3: CASSFFSGGGETQYF. The CDR3 bases are TGTGCCAGCAGCTTCTTTTCGGGAGGGGGAGAGACCCAGTACTTC.

This clonotype was observed a single time. The rearrangement uses TRBV24-1 and TRBJ2-5, with D tentatively TRBD2 (6 bases). The CDR3 runs 13 residues. V gave up 6 bases and J gave up 5 bases, with 12 bases separating them. Germline loops: CDR1 KGHDR, CDR2 SFDVKD. The CDR3 loop reads CATSRSGGETQYF. CDR3 sequence (DNA): TGTGCCACCAGTAGGAGTGGGGGGGAGACCCAGTACTTC.

This chain joins TRBV6-1 and TRBJ2-1; possibly TRBD2 for D (7 bases). Per the germline V gene, CDR1 is MNHNS and CDR2 is SASEGT. CDR3 length equals 11 residues. The V end lost 7 bases, the J end lost 15 bases, and 16 bases lay between the germline ends. The CDR3 nucleotides read TGTGCCAGCACACAGGGAGGGATCTGGTTCTTC. It codes for CASTQGGIWFF.

This rearrangement joins TRBV20-1 to TRBJ1-1, with unresolved D. V dropped 1 base and J dropped 10 bases, with 10 bases sitting between them. The CDR3 has 11 residues. CDR1 is DFQATT and CDR2 is SNEGSKA in the germline V gene (reference sequence). The CDR3 reads CSARVGEAAFF. In nucleotides, the CDR3 is TGCAGTGCTAGAGTAGGTGAAGCAGCTTTCTTT.

This clonotype was picked up many times. The chain is built from TRBV10-3 and TRBJ2-1, with 12 bases aligning to TRBD2. This CDR3 spans 18 amino acids. V gave up 0 bases and J gave up 8 bases; unmatched junction bases: 11. Germline loops: CDR1 ENHRY, CDR2 SYGVKD. As DNA, the CDR3 is TGTGCCATCAGTGAGTCTCCCGGGACTAGCGGGCCCGACCATGAGCAGTTCTTC. Translating gives CAISESPGTSGPDHEQFF.

This clonotype was recorded a few times. The chain couples TRBV24-1 to TRBJ1-1; 9 nucleotides match TRBD1. The germline V gene has CDR1 KGHDR and CDR2 SFDVKD. This CDR3 spans 16 amino acids. The V gene end was trimmed by 11 bases and the J gene end by 1 base; junction bases not matched to a gene: 13. CDR3 amino acids: CANPGQGYLGNTEAFF. CDR3 DNA sequence: TGTGCCAACCCCGGACAGGGGTATTTAGGGAACACTGAAGCTTTCTTT.

Comment on this clonotype: The junction and the germline gene differ at one end; a read error may be behind it. The rearrangement links TRBV7-7 to TRBJ2-2; D possibly corresponds to TRBD1 (5 bases). CDR1 and CDR2 (germline): SSHAT, FNYEAQ (reference sequence). This CDR3 spans 15 amino acids. The CDR3 protein is CASSLGAGNTGELFF. The DNA for the CDR3 is TGTGCTAGCAGCTTAGGGGCAGGGAACACCGGGGAGCTGTTTTTT.

This clonotype was observed many times. This rearrangement joins TRBV4-3 to TRBJ2-1, with a weak D call TRBD1 (5 bases). V lost 0 bases to trimming and J lost 6 bases, with 9 bases between them. The CDR3 contains 14 residues. CDR1 is LGHNA, CDR2 YSLEER, per germline. CDR3 sequence: CASSQDRVPNEQFF. CDR3 nucleotide sequence: TGCGCCAGCAGCCAAGACAGGGTCCCCAATGAGCAGTTCTTC.

V and J are TRBV2 and TRBJ1-2; 7 nucleotides align to TRBD1. The CDR3 contains 13 residues. Germline CDR1 is SNHLY and CDR2 is FYNNEI. V was clipped by 4 bases and J by 6 bases; unmatched bases: 5. CDR3 residues: CASSGYGQDGYTF. CDR3 sequence (DNA): TGTGCCAGCAGTGGCTACGGACAGGATGGCTACACCTTC. Variable domain in full (rest from reference TRBV2 and TRBJ1-2): EPEVTQTPSHQVTQMGQEVILRCVPISNHLYFYWYRQILGQKVEFLVSFYNNEISEKSEIFDDQFSVERPDGSNFTLKIRSTKLEDSAMYFCASSGYGQDGYTFGSGTRLTVV.

V is TRBV6-2 or TRBV6-3 and J is TRBJ1-5; tentative D call: TRBD1 (6 bases). The germline gives CDR1 MNHEY, CDR2 SVGEGT. Deletions cut 7 bases from V and 0 bases from J, with 16 bases between. This CDR3 is built from 16 residues. The CDR3 loop is CASMGAWVGSNQPQHF. The CDR3 DNA reads as TGTGCCAGCATGGGGGCTTGGGTGGGTAGCAATCAGCCCCAGCATTTT.

This clonotype was counted ten times or more. The chain is built from TRBV11-2 and TRBJ2-1; possibly TRBD1 for D (6 bases). CDR1 is SGHAT, CDR2 FQNNGV, per germline. The CDR3 consists of 14 residues. V gave up 0 bases and J gave up 8 bases, with 11 bases separating them. The CDR3 region has the DNA TGTGCCAGCAGCTTAGACAGGGGTTGGGATGAGCAGTTCTTC. Translating gives CASSLDRGWDEQFF.